The rows below give T cell receptor beta chains drawn from one sample of a study of T cell responses to AZD1222 COVID-19 vaccine. Method: immunoSEQ multiplex PCR; TCRdb's copy keeps in-frame clones and lacks some. The sample carries tens of thousands of clones, about nine tenths recorded once. The specimen was peripheral blood, collected 28 days after the second AZD1222 dose. Source of these receptors: an adult who received the AZD1222 COVID-19 vaccine. The CDR3 runs from the conserved cysteine through the conserved F or W. The order of the fields is CDR3 length, V gene, D gene, J gene, clone size, CDR3 DNA, CDR3 protein. A D gene is named only where the DNA matches it firmly. Only part of the rows carry a size: once, few, many, or a class if the clone is expanded.

18	TRBV28	TRBD2	TRBJ2-5	once	TGTGCCAGCAGTTTCTACAAGCTAGCGGGGGCCCTACAAGAGACCCAGTACTTC	CASSFYKLAGALQETQYF
15	TRBV7-9	TRBD2	TRBJ2-3	once	TGTGCCAGCAGGCTGACTAGCGGGACCACAGATACGCAGTATTTT	CASRLTSGTTDTQYF
16	TRBV27	-	TRBJ1-4	-	TGTGCCAGCAGTTCGCAAACCGGGACGGCCTTGGGGGCGCTGTTTTTT	CASSSQTGTALGALFF
17	TRBV28	TRBD1	TRBJ2-5	-	TGTGCCAGCAGTTTTCGCGACAGGGGGTCGAGGGGAGAGACCCAGTACTTC	CASSFRDRGSRGETQYF
14	TRBV2	-	TRBJ2-5	-	TGTGCCAGCAGTGAAGGCCTAGCGCGGGGGCCCCAGTACTTC	CASSEGLARGPQYF
17	TRBV21-1	-	TRBJ1-4	once	TGTGCCAGCAGCAAAGAGGGAAAAAGTGCAACTAATGAAAAACTGTTTTTT	CASSKEGKSATNEKLFF
19	TRBV9	TRBD2	TRBJ2-1	-	TGTGCCAGCAGTACCGGGACTAGCGGGAGGGCCAGCTCCTACAATGAGCAGTTCTTC	CASSTGTSGRASSYNEQFF
17	TRBV5-1	-	TRBJ1-3	-	TGCGCCAGCAGCTTGGACAACGTGGGCGTCTCTGGAAACACCATATATTTT	CASSLDNVGVSGNTIYF
13	TRBV19	-	TRBJ1-2	-	TGTGCCAGTAGTGGGGGAAAGTTCGATGGCTACACCTTC	CASSGGKFDGYTF
14	TRBV6-5	-	TRBJ1-1	once	TGTGCCAGCCTTTCGGCCGCGGGAGGCACTGAAGCTTTCTTT	CASLSAAGGTEAFF
16	TRBV19	-	TRBJ1-5	-	TGTGCCAGTAGTCCCCGGGGCAGGGGTAGCAATCAGCCCCAGCATTTT	CASSPRGRGSNQPQHF
15	TRBV4-2	-	TRBJ1-1	once	TGTGCCAGCAGCCAAGGAGCCGGGGCAAACACTGAAGCTTTCTTT	CASSQGAGANTEAFF
17	TRBV7-8	TRBD2	TRBJ2-3	-	TGTGCCAGCAGCTCTCGACTAGCGGGAGGGGAGTCAGATACGCAGTATTTT	CASSSRLAGGESDTQYF
14	TRBV29-1	-	TRBJ2-2	-	TGCAGCGTTGCAGGGACGAAGAACACCGGGGAGCTGTTTTTT	CSVAGTKNTGELFF
16	TRBV4-2	TRBD1	TRBJ2-5	-	TGTGCCAGCAGCCCCGAGGGCCTCTCAGGGGGAGAGACCCAGTACTTC	CASSPEGLSGGETQYF
15	TRBV7-9	-	TRBJ2-3	-	TGTGCCAGCAGCCCCCTCTTAGGCCCGCGGGATACGCAGTATTTT	CASSPLLGPRDTQYF
16	TRBV5-4	-	TRBJ1-6	once	TGTGCCAGCAGCCCAGAGGACAGCTCCCATAATTCACCCCTCCACTTT	CASSPEDSSHNSPLHF
14	TRBV19	TRBD2	TRBJ2-2	-	TGTGCCACGCGCGCGGGGGTGGGCACCGGGGAGCTGTTTTTT	CATRAGVGTGELFF
13	TRBV2	-	TRBJ2-3	-	TGTGCCAGCACCCGGGACTTAGGAGATACGCAGTATTTT	CASTRDLGDTQYF
16	TRBV7-6	TRBD2	TRBJ2-1	once	TGTGCCAGCAGCTCCCCGGGGGTAGCGGGAGGACAGGAGCAGTTCTTC	CASSSPGVAGGQEQFF
15	TRBV6-1	TRBD2	TRBJ2-3	-	TGTGCCAGCAGTGAAGGTAGCGGGAGTCGGGATACGCAGTATTTT	CASSEGSGSRDTQYF
14	TRBV27	TRBD2	TRBJ2-3	-	TGTGCCAGCAGCGTAGCGGGAAGCACAGATACGCAGTATTTT	CASSVAGSTDTQYF
14	TRBV29-1	-	TRBJ1-4	-	TGCAGCGTTCTCGCCGGGGTTGCTAATGAAAAACTGTTTTTT	CSVLAGVANEKLFF
14	TRBV19	-	TRBJ1-5	-	TGTGCCAGTAGTATAGTGGCAGGGAATCAGCCCCAGCATTTT	CASSIVAGNQPQHF
15	TRBV7-3	-	TRBJ1-1	once	TGTGCCAGCAGCTTATATCCAGGGGCGAACACTGAAGCTTTCTTT	CASSLYPGANTEAFF
13	TRBV3-1/TRBV3-2	-	TRBJ1-1	-	TGTGCCAGCAGCCAAGATTCAGGGTTACAAGCTTTCTTT	CASSQDSGLQAFF
11	TRBV20-1	-	TRBJ1-2	-	TGCAGTGGAAGGAGGGATTATGGCTACACCTTC	CSGRRDYGYTF
12	TRBV11-3	-	TRBJ2-3	-	TGTGCCAGCAGCCGCGCAGGAGATACGCAGTATTTT	CASSRAGDTQYF
15	TRBV3-1/TRBV3-2	TRBD1	TRBJ2-7	-	TGTGCCAGCAGCCAACTCCAGGGGGCATCCTACGAGCAGTACTTC	CASSQLQGASYEQYF
14	TRBV4-2	-	TRBJ2-1	-	TGTGCCAGCAGCCAATTAAACGGCTGGGGCGCAGGGTTCTTC	CASSQLNGWGAGFF
16	TRBV9	-	TRBJ2-3	-	TGTGCCAGCAGCCAGGGGCGGCTAGTGGGCACAGATACGCAGTATTTT	CASSQGRLVGTDTQYF
15	TRBV24-1	-	TRBJ2-2	once	TGTGCCACCAGTGTTACGGGAGCGAACACCGGGGAGCTGTTTTTT	CATSVTGANTGELFF
15	TRBV5-1	TRBD2	TRBJ2-7	-	TGCGCCAGCAGCTCGGGACTAGCGGGAGGGCAGGAGCAGTACTTC	CASSSGLAGGQEQYF
12	TRBV21-1	-	TRBJ1-2	-	TGTGCCAGCACCCCCGAAGGCTATGGCTACACCTTC	CASTPEGYGYTF
17	TRBV13	TRBD2	TRBJ2-2	-	TGTGCCAGCAGCCTGGGACTAGCGGGAGCGTCAACCGGGGAGCTGTTTTTT	CASSLGLAGASTGELFF
14	TRBV15	-	TRBJ1-5	once	TGTGCCACCAGCACTTCAGGGGTGAGCTCGCCCCAGCATTTT	CATSTSGVSSPQHF
16	TRBV2	-	TRBJ2-7	once	TGTGCCAGCGGCTCGCAACAGGGAGTAGTATCCTACGAGCAGTACTTC	CASGSQQGVVSYEQYF
17	TRBV7-6	-	TRBJ2-7	-	TGTGCCAGCAGCCCCCCCCCAAGGGTAAACTCCCCGAATGCGCAGTACTTC	CASSPPPRVNSPNAQYF
14	TRBV11-2	-	TRBJ1-5	-	TGTGCCAGCAGCTTAGCGGGTAGCAATCAGCCCCAGCATTTT	CASSLAGSNQPQHF
18	TRBV4-1	-	TRBJ2-7	-	TGCGCCAGCAGCCAAGATCTTAACAATATCGGGGGAAGATACGAGCAGTACTTC	CASSQDLNNIGGRYEQYF
13	TRBV5-1	-	TRBJ1-5	-	TGCGCCAGCAGCTTGGACGGTTTTGGGCCCCAGCATTTT	CASSLDGFGPQHF
15	TRBV6-2/TRBV6-3	TRBD1	TRBJ1-6	-	TGTGCCAGCAGTTATTCCCGGGACAGGTACTCACCCCTCCACTTT	CASSYSRDRYSPLHF
13	TRBV27	-	TRBJ2-1	-	TGTGCCAGCAGCCCTTGGGGGTACAATGAGCAGTTCTTC	CASSPWGYNEQFF
16	TRBV6-1	-	TRBJ2-1	-	TGTGCCAGCAGTGAAGGGTCCACCCACATGTACAATGAGCAGTTCTTC	CASSEGSTHMYNEQFF
19	TRBV3-1/TRBV3-2	TRBD1	TRBJ2-7	-	TGTGCCAGCAGCCCAACAGGGGGCCGTCTTCTAACCTCAGCGTACGAGCAGTACTTC	CASSPTGGRLLTSAYEQYF
16	TRBV7-9	-	TRBJ2-3	-	TGTGCCAGCAGCTTAGGTGGCTGGGCTTTGGGAGATACGCAGTATTTT	CASSLGGWALGDTQYF
14	TRBV29-1	-	TRBJ2-3	-	TGCAGCGTTCCACTTGCTAGGGGGTCCGATACGCAGTATTTT	CSVPLARGSDTQYF
17	TRBV21-1	-	TRBJ2-1	-	TGTGCCAGCAGCATTGGCGGGCGGGACAAGGCCTACAATGAGCAGTTCTTC	CASSIGGRDKAYNEQFF
16	TRBV7-8	TRBD1	TRBJ1-1	-	TGTGCCAGCAGCTTGGTCGGACAGGGGGCGTACACTGAAGCTTTCTTT	CASSLVGQGAYTEAFF
12	TRBV7-3	-	TRBJ2-1	-	TGTGCCAGCAGCTTATTTAGGGGGGAGCAGTTCTTC	CASSLFRGEQFF
15	TRBV18	-	TRBJ2-3	-	TGTGCCAGCTCACCGGACCGGGTCGGGGCAGATACGCAGTATTTT	CASSPDRVGADTQYF
19	TRBV7-5	-	TRBJ2-3	-	TGTGCCAGAAGCCAATTTTCTGACAGTCCGATGTGGAATACAGATACGCAGTATTTT	CARSQFSDSPMWNTDTQYF
14	TRBV30	-	TRBJ1-1	-	TGTGCCGCTTCTCAGGGACCTATGAACACTGAAGCTTTCTTT	CAASQGPMNTEAFF
13	TRBV10-3	TRBD2	TRBJ2-7	-	TGTGCCATCAGGAGCGGGATCACCTACGAGCAGTACTTC	CAIRSGITYEQYF